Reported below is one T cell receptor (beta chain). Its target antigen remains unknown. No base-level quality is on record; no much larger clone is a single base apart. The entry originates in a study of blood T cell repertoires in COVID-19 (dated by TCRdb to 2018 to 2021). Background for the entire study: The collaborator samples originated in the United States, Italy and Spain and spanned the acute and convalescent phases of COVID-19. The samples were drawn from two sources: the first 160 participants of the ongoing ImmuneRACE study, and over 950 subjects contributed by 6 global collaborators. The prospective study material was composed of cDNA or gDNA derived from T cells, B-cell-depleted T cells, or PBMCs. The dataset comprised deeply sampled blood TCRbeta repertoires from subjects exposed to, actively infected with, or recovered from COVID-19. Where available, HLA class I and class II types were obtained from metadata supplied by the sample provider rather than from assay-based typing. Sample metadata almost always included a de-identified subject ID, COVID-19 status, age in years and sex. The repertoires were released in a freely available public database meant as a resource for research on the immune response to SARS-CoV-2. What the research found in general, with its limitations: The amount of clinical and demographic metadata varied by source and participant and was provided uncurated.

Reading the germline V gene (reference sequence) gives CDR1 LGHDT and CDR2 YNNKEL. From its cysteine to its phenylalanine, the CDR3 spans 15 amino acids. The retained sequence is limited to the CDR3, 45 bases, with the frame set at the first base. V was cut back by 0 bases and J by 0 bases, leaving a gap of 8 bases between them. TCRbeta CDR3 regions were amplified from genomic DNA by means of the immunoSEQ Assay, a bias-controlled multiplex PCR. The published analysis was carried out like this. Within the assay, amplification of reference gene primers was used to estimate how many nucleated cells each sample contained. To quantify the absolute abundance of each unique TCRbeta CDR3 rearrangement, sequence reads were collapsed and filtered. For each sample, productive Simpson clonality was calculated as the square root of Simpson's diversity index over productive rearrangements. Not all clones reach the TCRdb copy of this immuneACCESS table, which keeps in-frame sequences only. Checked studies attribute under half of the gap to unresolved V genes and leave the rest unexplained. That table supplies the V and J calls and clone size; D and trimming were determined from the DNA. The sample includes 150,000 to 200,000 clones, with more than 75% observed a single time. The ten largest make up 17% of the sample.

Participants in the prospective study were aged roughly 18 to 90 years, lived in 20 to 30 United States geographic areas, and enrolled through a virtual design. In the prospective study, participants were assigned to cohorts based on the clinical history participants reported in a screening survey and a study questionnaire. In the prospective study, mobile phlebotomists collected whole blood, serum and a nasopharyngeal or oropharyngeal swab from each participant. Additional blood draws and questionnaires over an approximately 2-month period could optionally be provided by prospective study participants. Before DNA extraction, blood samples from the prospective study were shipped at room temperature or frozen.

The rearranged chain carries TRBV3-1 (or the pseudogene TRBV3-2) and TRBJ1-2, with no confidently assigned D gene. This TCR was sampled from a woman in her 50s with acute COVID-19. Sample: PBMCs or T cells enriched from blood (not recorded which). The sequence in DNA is TGTGCCAGCAGCCAAGAGGCTGGTGCTAACTATGGCTACACCTTC. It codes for CASSQEAGANYGYTF.